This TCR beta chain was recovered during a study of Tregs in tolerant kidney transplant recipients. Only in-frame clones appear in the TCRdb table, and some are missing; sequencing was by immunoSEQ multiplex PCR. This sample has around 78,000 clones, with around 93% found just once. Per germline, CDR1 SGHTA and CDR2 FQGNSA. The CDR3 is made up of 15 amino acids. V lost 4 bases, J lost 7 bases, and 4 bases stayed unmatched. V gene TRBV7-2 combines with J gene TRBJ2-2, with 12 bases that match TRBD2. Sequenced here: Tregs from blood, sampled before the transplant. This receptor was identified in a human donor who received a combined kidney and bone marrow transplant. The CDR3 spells CASSSGLAGNGELFF. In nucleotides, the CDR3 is TGTGCCAGCAGCTCCGGACTAGCGGGAAACGGGGAGCTGTTTTTT.